This T cell receptor beta chain stems from a study of blood T cell repertoires in COVID-19. In the study overall: Nucleic acid was either cDNA or gDNA, and it came from T cells, B-cell-depleted T cells, or PBMCs.

Original processing notes: Reference gene primer amplification yielded estimated nucleated cell counts. Using immunoSEQ multiplex PCR, the repertoire was profiled, and TCRdb retains in-frame clones only, with some absent. D and trimming come from the DNA, and the V and J calls and clone size come from that table. The data hold 52,000 or so clones, with 80% to 90% observed a single time. Per the germline V gene, CDR1 is MDHEN and CDR2 is SYDVKM. V dropped 7 bases and J dropped 4 bases, with 11 bases sitting between them. This CDR3 has 12 amino acids. Sequenced input: peripheral blood. This chain uses TRBV28 with TRBJ2-7; D uncertain. The clonotype originates from a man in his fifties or sixties with acute or convalescent COVID-19. Here the CDR3 reads CASTNYAYEQYF. The CDR3 DNA is TGTGCCAGCACCAACTACGCTTACGAGCAGTACTTC.